Listed below are T cell receptor beta chains from one sample, sequenced in a study of beta chain features in type 1 diabetes. Libraries were prepared by immunoSEQ multiplex PCR; TCRdb keeps only in-frame clonotypes and omits some of them. The sample shows about 340,000 clones, 7.5% to 9% of them seen only once. Sequences were obtained from central memory CD4+ T cells from blood. Every receptor here comes from a young woman in good health. Each CDR3 is given with its conserved first and last residue. A D gene is named only where the DNA matches it firmly. The size field is filled for only some rows; it gives once, few, many or a size class.

v_call	clone_size	j_call	d_call	cdr3_length	cdr3_aa	cdr3_nt
TRBV7-2	NA	TRBJ2-2	TRBD2	15	CASRPAGGPTGELFF	TGTGCCAGCAGACCCGCGGGAGGGCCGACCGGGGAGCTGTTTTTT
TRBV15	NA	TRBJ2-3	TRBD2	16	CATSRASGRPTDTQYF	TGTGCCACCAGCAGGGCTAGCGGGAGGCCCACAGATACGCAGTATTTT
TRBV5-6	NA	TRBJ2-1	NA	16	CASSSGHVSSYNEQFF	TGTGCCAGCAGTTCGGGGCATGTGAGCTCCTACAATGAGCAGTTCTTC
TRBV5-1	few	TRBJ2-5	TRBD1	14	CASSPGQGLETQYF	TGCGCCAGCAGCCCCGGACAGGGTTTGGAGACCCAGTACTTC
TRBV11-2	NA	TRBJ1-1	TRBD1	13	CASSLSSGGKAFF	TGTGCCAGCAGCTTATCTTCAGGGGGGAAAGCTTTCTTT
TRBV9	few	TRBJ2-1	TRBD2	15	CASSVGLAGRNEQFF	TGTGCCAGCAGCGTAGGACTAGCCGGTAGGAATGAGCAGTTCTTC
TRBV7-8	few	TRBJ2-5	TRBD2	16	CASSPGLAGRQETQYF	TGTGCCAGCAGCCCGGGACTAGCGGGTCGGCAAGAGACCCAGTACTTC
TRBV15	NA	TRBJ2-3	NA	14	CATSSRDLTDTQYF	TGTGCCACCAGCTCCCGGGATCTAACAGATACGCAGTATTTT
TRBV7-2	few	TRBJ2-7	NA	13	CASSSRVSYEQYF	TGTGCCAGCAGCTCAAGGGTCTCCTACGAGCAGTACTTC
TRBV28	few	TRBJ2-1	NA	15	CASRSGGGVYNEQFF	TGTGCCAGCAGGTCTGGGGGAGGCGTTTACAATGAGCAGTTCTTC
TRBV11-1	NA	TRBJ2-6	NA	15	CASSEIWAGANVLTF	TGTGCCAGCAGCGAAATATGGGCTGGGGCCAACGTCCTGACTTTC
TRBV6-4	NA	TRBJ2-1	TRBD1	14	CASSEGGQYNEQFF	TGTGCCAGCAGTGAAGGGGGACAGTACAATGAGCAGTTCTTC
TRBV10-2	few	TRBJ2-7	NA	16	CASSEALGARSYEQYF	TGCGCCAGCAGTGAGGCCTTGGGGGCTAGATCCTACGAGCAGTACTTC
TRBV7-2	few	TRBJ2-3	NA	12	CASSPLGDTQYF	TGTGCCAGCAGCCCCCTCGGGGATACGCAGTATTTT
TRBV6-5	few	TRBJ2-1	NA	11	CASSYSNEQFF	TGTGCCAGCAGTTACTCGAACGAGCAGTTCTTC
TRBV7-9	many	TRBJ2-7	NA	11	CASSYDYEQYF	TGTGCCAGCAGCTACGACTACGAGCAGTACTTC
TRBV28	NA	TRBJ2-7	TRBD2	13	CASSFPSGRVILF	TGTGCCAGCAGTTTCCCTAGCGGGCGCGTTATCTTATTC
TRBV7-2	few	TRBJ2-7	TRBD1	14	CASRVSGTAPEQYF	TGTGCCAGCAGGGTATCCGGGACAGCCCCCGAGCAGTACTTC
TRBV4-3	many	TRBJ1-1	NA	17	CASSQVAGTVAGTEAFF	TGCGCCAGCAGCCAAGTTGCCGGGACCGTAGCGGGGACTGAAGCTTTCTTT
TRBV29-1	NA	TRBJ2-5	NA	13	CSVAGNRKETQYF	TGCAGCGTGGCAGGGAATCGGAAAGAGACCCAGTACTTC
TRBV21-1	many	TRBJ2-3	NA	16	CASSPPGTGGADTQYF	TGTGCCAGCAGTCCGCCCGGGACAGGGGGCGCAGATACGCAGTATTTT
TRBV5-4	few	TRBJ2-2	NA	16	CASSLSKRRNTGELFF	TGTGCCAGCAGCTTGTCGAAGCGGAGGAACACCGGGGAGCTGTTTTTT
TRBV4-3	few	TRBJ2-7	NA	14	CASSQGPGHYEQYF	TGCGCCAGCAGCCAAGGTCCAGGACACTACGAGCAGTACTTC
TRBV7-6	many	TRBJ1-5	NA	15	CASSPMSGLNQPQHF	TGTGCCAGCAGCCCAATGTCAGGGTTAAATCAGCCCCAGCATTTT
TRBV6-5	few	TRBJ2-3	TRBD2	14	CASSRSGSTDTQYF	TGTGCCAGCAGCCGTAGCGGGAGCACAGATACGCAGTATTTT
TRBV6-5	few	TRBJ2-5	NA	13	CASSYGTQETQYF	TGTGCCAGCAGTTACGGGACTCAAGAGACCCAGTACTTC
TRBV5-1	NA	TRBJ2-3	TRBD1	14	CASSPGQATDTQYF	TGCGCCAGCAGCCCGGGACAGGCCACAGATACGCAGTATTTT
TRBV5-1	few	TRBJ2-7	TRBD1	14	CASSLGTGGNEQYF	TGCGCCAGCAGCTTAGGTACAGGGGGTAACGAGCAGTACTTC
TRBV7-9	few	TRBJ2-3	NA	11	CASSLADTQYF	TGTGCCAGCAGCTTAGCAGATACGCAGTATTTT
TRBV7-2	NA	TRBJ2-5	NA	14	CASSLVPVYETQYF	TGTGCCAGCAGCTTAGTTCCAGTCTATGAGACCCAGTACTTC
TRBV15	few	TRBJ1-3	TRBD1	15	CATGQGFFSGNTIYF	TGTGCCACCGGACAGGGCTTTTTCTCTGGAAACACCATATATTTT
TRBV28	NA	TRBJ2-1	NA	12	CASWDRYNEQFF	TGTGCCAGCTGGGACCGTTACAATGAGCAGTTCTTC
TRBV6-5	few	TRBJ2-1	NA	14	CASSSLSGPKGQFF	TGTGCCAGCAGCAGCCTTTCGGGCCCGAAGGGGCAGTTCTTC
TRBV5-1	few	TRBJ1-5	NA	15	CASSQSGDSNQPQHF	TGCGCCAGCAGCCAGTCAGGGGATAGCAATCAGCCCCAGCATTTT
TRBV15	few	TRBJ2-1	NA	14	CATSRGQFKNEQFF	TGTGCCACCAGCAGAGGACAATTCAAAAATGAGCAGTTCTTC
TRBV18	many	TRBJ1-5	NA	13	CASSGGANQPQHF	TGTGCCAGCTCAGGGGGGGCCAATCAGCCCCAGCATTTT
TRBV27	few	TRBJ1-4	TRBD1	13	CASSPRGSGTEVF	TGTGCCAGCAGTCCCCGGGGGTCGGGGACAGAAGTTTTT
TRBV6-1	NA	TRBJ2-3	NA	19	CASSEGTGRLVAFTDTQYF	TGTGCCAGCAGTGAAGGCACGGGACGGTTGGTGGCGTTCACAGATACGCAGTATTTT
TRBV10-3	many	TRBJ1-1	NA	14	CAIRPNTVNTEAFF	TGTGCCATCAGGCCCAATACGGTGAACACTGAAGCTTTCTTT
TRBV2	few	TRBJ2-3	NA	12	CASSDHTDTQYF	TGTGCCAGCAGTGACCACACAGATACGCAGTATTTT
TRBV7-2	few	TRBJ2-7	TRBD2	14	CASSLAGGTYEQYF	TGTGCCAGCAGCTTAGCGGGAGGGACCTACGAGCAGTACTTC
TRBV15	NA	TRBJ1-2	TRBD1	15	CATSRGSDRGGGYTF	TGTGCCACCAGCAGAGGATCAGACAGGGGTGGTGGCTACACCTTC
TRBV28	few	TRBJ2-1	TRBD2	17	CASSFDPSGLERNEQFF	TGTGCCAGCAGTTTCGATCCGTCGGGACTAGAACGCAATGAGCAGTTCTTC
TRBV27	few	TRBJ1-1	NA	13	CASSFTASTEAFF	TGTGCCAGCAGTTTCACCGCTAGCACTGAAGCTTTCTTT
TRBV11-1	few	TRBJ2-2	NA	15	CASSSWTDNTGELFF	TGTGCCAGCAGCTCCTGGACAGACAACACCGGGGAGCTGTTTTTT